This TCR beta chain emerged from a study of PD-L1 blockade in urothelial cancer. Study-wide context: Researchers found blood samples held a median of approximately 150,000 T cells. Study-level points and caveats: Pretreatment TCR clonality in blood, when below the median, was predictive of better survival.

Using immunoSEQ multiplex PCR, the repertoire was profiled, and TCRdb retains in-frame clones only, with some absent. Of tens of thousands of clones in the sample, approximately 86% were seen once. CDR1 is MGHRA, CDR2 YSYEKL, per germline. This CDR3 is built from 17 residues. The V segment lost 1 base and the J segment 1 base; nucleotides outside the gene matches: 4. Of note for this clone: Its antigen is currently unknown.

Specified time point: pretreatment peripheral blood. Each patient's cancer was a locally advanced or metastatic urothelial carcinoma. Pretreatment sampling and on-treatment sampling together yielded between 1 and 8 samples for each patient. The rearrangement uses TRBV4-1 and TRBJ2-1, with TRBD2 matching 10 bases. The input for sequencing was PBMCs, taken around atezolizumab (anti-PD-L1) treatment. The sequence was collected from a man aged 35 to 55 with urothelial cancer. In nucleotides, the CDR3 is TGCGCCAGCAGCCAAGGCCTAGCGGGAGAATCCTACAATGAGCAGTTCTTC. It translates to CASSQGLAGESYNEQFF.